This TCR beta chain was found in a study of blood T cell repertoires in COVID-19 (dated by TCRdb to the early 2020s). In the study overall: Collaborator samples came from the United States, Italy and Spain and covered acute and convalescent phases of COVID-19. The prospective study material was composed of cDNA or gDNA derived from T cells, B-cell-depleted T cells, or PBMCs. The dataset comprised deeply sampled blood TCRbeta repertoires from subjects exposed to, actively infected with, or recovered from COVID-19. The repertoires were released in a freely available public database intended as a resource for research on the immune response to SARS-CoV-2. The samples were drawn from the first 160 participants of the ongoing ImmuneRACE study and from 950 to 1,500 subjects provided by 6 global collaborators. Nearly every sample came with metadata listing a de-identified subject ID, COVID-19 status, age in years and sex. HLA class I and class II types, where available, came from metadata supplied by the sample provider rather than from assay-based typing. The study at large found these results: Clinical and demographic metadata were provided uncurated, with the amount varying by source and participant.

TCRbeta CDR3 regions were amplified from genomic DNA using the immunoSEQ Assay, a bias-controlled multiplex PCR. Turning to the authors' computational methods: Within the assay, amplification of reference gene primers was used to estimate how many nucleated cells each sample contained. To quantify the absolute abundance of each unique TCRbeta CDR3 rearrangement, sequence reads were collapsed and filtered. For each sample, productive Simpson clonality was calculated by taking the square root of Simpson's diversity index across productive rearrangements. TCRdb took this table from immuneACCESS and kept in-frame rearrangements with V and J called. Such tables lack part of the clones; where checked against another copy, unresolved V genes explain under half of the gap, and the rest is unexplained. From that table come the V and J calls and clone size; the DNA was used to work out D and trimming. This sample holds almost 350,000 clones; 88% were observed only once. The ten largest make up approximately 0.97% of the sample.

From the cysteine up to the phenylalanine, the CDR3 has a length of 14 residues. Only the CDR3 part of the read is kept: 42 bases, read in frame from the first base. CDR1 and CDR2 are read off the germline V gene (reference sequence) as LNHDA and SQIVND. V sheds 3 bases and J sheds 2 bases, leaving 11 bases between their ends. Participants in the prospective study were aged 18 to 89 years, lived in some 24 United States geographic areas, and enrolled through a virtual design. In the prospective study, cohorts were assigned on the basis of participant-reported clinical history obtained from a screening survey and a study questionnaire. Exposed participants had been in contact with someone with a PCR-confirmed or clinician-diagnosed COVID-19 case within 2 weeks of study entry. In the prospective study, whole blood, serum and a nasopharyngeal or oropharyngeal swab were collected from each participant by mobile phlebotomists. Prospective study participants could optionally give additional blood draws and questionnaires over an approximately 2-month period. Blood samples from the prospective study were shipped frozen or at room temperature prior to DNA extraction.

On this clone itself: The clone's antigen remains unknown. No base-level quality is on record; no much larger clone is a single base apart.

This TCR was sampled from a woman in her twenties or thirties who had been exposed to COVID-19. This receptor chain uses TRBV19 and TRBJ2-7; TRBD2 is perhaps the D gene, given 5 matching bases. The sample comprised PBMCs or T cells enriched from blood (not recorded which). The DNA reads TGTGCCAGTAGTATGAGGGCGGAGACCTACGAGCAGTACTTC. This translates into CASSMRAETYEQYF.